Listed below are T cell receptor beta chains from one sample, sequenced in a study of cytotoxic CD8 clonotypes in ibrutinib-treated CLL. Sequencing used immunoSEQ multiplex PCR; TCRdb keeps in-frame clones, though not all of them. This sample has around 140,000 clones, with roughly 80% found just once. Sequencing used PBMCs, obtained after 12 months of ibrutinib treatment. The receptors here all came from a human donor with chronic lymphocytic leukemia. CDR3s include the opening cysteine and the closing phenylalanine or tryptophan. Clone sizes are given selectively: once, few, many, or a class where the clone is expanded.

J | size | V | CDR3
TRBJ1-3 | NA | TRBV30 | CAWSVGNSGNTIYF
TRBJ1-4 | NA | TRBV5-1 | CASSLAIGINEKLFF
TRBJ2-5 | NA | TRBV30 | CAWCWTSGGQETQYF
TRBJ2-1 | NA | TRBV4-2 | CASSHLTGTEQFF
TRBJ2-3 | NA | TRBV6-5 | CATLPGGFDADTQYF
TRBJ2-1 | NA | TRBV7-8 | CASSMTSGSYNEQFF
TRBJ2-3 | NA | TRBV13 | CASSLRTDTQYF
TRBJ1-4 | NA | TRBV5-1 | CASSSGRTVNEKLFF
TRBJ1-1 | NA | TRBV7-2 | CASSLAPGTTEAFF
TRBJ1-2 | NA | TRBV18 | CASSDIPGQNYGYTF
TRBJ2-1 | NA | TRBV7-2 | CASSSLRAYNEQFF
TRBJ1-1 | NA | TRBV19 | CASRTGGNTEAFF
TRBJ1-1 | few | TRBV6-5 | CASRQGGAEAFF
TRBJ2-1 | NA | TRBV9 | CASSVAAGGIGEQFF
TRBJ1-5 | few | TRBV30 | CACRRTGLGQPQHF
TRBJ1-5 | NA | TRBV6-5 | CASSPGQPNQPQHF
TRBJ2-1 | NA | TRBV19 | CASSTASGAEQFF